This T cell receptor (beta chain) was recovered during a study of T cells in Graves' hyperthyroidism and ophthalmopathy (dated by TCRdb to the late 2010s). Notes on the research overall: Peripheral blood was sampled at the time of initial diagnosis, prior to any treatment. The study also compared thyroid tissue and blood T-cell repertoires from 6 or 7 Graves' hyperthyroidism patients. The approximately 100 discovery patients were randomly divided into training and test sets at a 7:3 ratio. According to the paper, TCR Vbeta CDR3 sequencing was carried out on approximately 140 peripheral blood samples, which came from over 40 ophthalmopathy, some 73 hyperthyroidism and about 17 progressor patients. After sampling, hyperthyroidism patients received methimazole starting at 30 mg daily, and ophthalmopathy patients received high-dose intravenous methylprednisolone. An independent validation cohort of around 19 hyperthyroidism patients and about 15 patients who later progressed to ophthalmopathy tested prospective prediction of ophthalmopathy. A discovery cohort of about a hundred patients, roughly 40 with Graves' ophthalmopathy and roughly 59 with stable Graves' hyperthyroidism, was used to find distinguishing TCR V-J signatures. What the research found in general, with its limitations: Sample size was not statistically predetermined, and investigators were not blinded to group allocation. In validation, the model predicted progression to ophthalmopathy with just under 71% sensitivity and approximately 74% specificity, a median of 6.5 months before onset. Most expanded thyroid clonotypes (frequency above 0.001) were also detected in blood, suggesting blood repertoires may reflect thyroid immune responses. In cross-validation, a model built on a 13 V-J signature told ophthalmopathy apart from stable hyperthyroidism with less than 90% sensitivity and around 83% specificity, and in testing the same model reached 80%/75%.

TCR beta CDR3 regions were amplified from RNA transcripts. A first-round RT-PCR of the TCR CDR3 used the HTBI primer set with the Qiagen OneStep RT-PCR kit. A second multiplex PCR round built the libraries, followed by size selection and purification. The libraries were sequenced on an Illumina HiSeq2000 using paired-end 100 bp reads. The study's processing was this. SOAPnuke was used to process the raw data, throwing out any read that contained adapters or uncalled bases, had a mean Phred below 15, or lacked an exact constant-primer or identifier match. High-quality paired reads were merged with COPE v1.2.5, and unique nucleotide sequences were defined as clonotypes. MiTCR v1.1 was used to align clonotypes to the IMGT TRBV, TRBD and TRBJ reference segments. The analysis included only V-J combinations with a frequency above 0.0001, which together covered roughly 99% of the repertoires. The TCS score was defined as F50 (clonal expansion) divided by E x V (chaos), with BLOSUM62-based TCRdist calculated between CDR3 peptides within each V-J. Welch's t-statistics and random forest reduced around 550 V-J features to roughly 13, which were used in a naive Bayes classifier (R e1071). TCRdb itself trimmed the public reads at Q25 with fastp, ran MiXCR and retained productive beta chains. Every CDR3 protein is listed once, alongside the most common genes and DNA of its rows. These V and J calls rely on TCRdb rather than the paper's analysis. The sample yields 500,000 to 550,000 distinct CDR3 sequences; 20% were counted once. Jointly, the top ten make up 26% of the sample.

Graves' hyperthyroidism was defined as stable when no progression to ophthalmopathy occurred over 18 months of follow-up. Hyperthyroidism patients were aged 18 to 65 years and newly diagnosed, with disease duration of less than 2 months. The study excluded patients with uncontrolled infections, other autoimmune diseases, pregnancy or lactation. Clinical symptoms, serum thyroxine and TRAb, thyroid ultrasound, and orbital computed tomography formed the basis for the diagnoses. Ficoll-Paque density gradient centrifugation was used to isolate PBMCs from 10 ml of fresh peripheral blood. Total RNA was extracted with Trizol reagent, and quality was checked on an Agilent 2100 Bioanalyzer. Note on this clonotype: Its target antigen remains unknown. A much larger clone is a single base away; this may be a read error. The conserved closing phenylalanine or tryptophan is absent in this CDR3, likely reflecting a read error.

The specimen was blood. The receptor was derived from a young man with Graves' hyperthyroidism.

DNA sequence: TGTGCCAGCAGCATCCAAGGGAATCCCAACACTGAAGCTTTCTAT. It encodes CASSIQGNPNTEAFY. This chain is built from TRBV11-3 and TRBJ1-1; the D gene is not confidently resolved. The CDR3 spans 15 residues, counting both ends. Solely the CDR3 DNA is kept, with 45 bases framed from the first base. Trimming takes 5 bases from V and 2 bases from J, and the germline ends sit 15 bases apart. In the germline V gene, CDR1 corresponds to SGHNT and CDR2 to YENEEA.